These 16 T cell receptor beta chains were all obtained from the same sample, sequenced in a study of blood T cell repertoires in COVID-19 (dated by TCRdb to 2020 to 2021). Receptor libraries were prepared by the immunoSEQ multiplex PCR assay. This immuneACCESS table, as held by TCRdb, lists in-frame sequences with V and J called but not all clones. Of the missing ones, under half trace to an unresolved V gene in checked studies; the others have no known cause. The sample contains roughly 200,000 clones, 75% to 90% of them found a single time. The ten largest make up approximately 8.9% of the sample. Sequenced input: peripheral blood. The receptors were sampled from a woman aged 60-75 years with acute or convalescent COVID-19.

This chain connects TRBV19 to TRBJ1-2; tentatively, D is TRBD1 (6 bases). Germline loops: CDR1 LNHDA, CDR2 SQIVND (reference sequence). This CDR3 comprises 12 residues. Between the trimmed V and J ends, which lost 5 bases and 6 bases, there was a span of 10 bases. CDR3 sequence reads: CASSFHRDGYTF. The CDR3 DNA follows: TGTGCCAGTAGTTTTCACAGGGATGGCTACACCTTC.

This clone was seen a single time. The CDR3 region is CASKSAGVRDTQYF. As DNA, the CDR3 is TGCGCCAGCAAGTCTGCGGGAGTCAGGGATACGCAGTATTTT. The V and J genes are TRBV5-1 and TRBJ2-3; 7 bases are a match to TRBD2. CDR1 is SGHRS and CDR2 is YFSETQ in the germline V gene. The CDR3 is made up of 14 amino acids. V lost 6 bases, J lost 6 bases, and 10 bases stayed unmatched.

CDR3 in DNA: TGTGCCAGCAGTGATAGGATGGGGGCAGGAGCTTTCTTT. It encodes CASSDRMGAGAFF. V and J are TRBV2 and TRBJ1-1; D might be TRBD1 (6 bases). Trimming took off 3 bases at V and 10 bases at J, with 15 bases between the two ends. The CDR3 length is 13 residues. Germline-derived CDR1 and CDR2 are SNHLY and FYNNEI.

The V and J genes are TRBV12-5 and TRBJ2-3, with 7 bases matching TRBD2. The CDR3 consists of 15 residues. Germline V lookup: CDR1 LGHNT, CDR2 FRNRAP. Trimming removed 3 bases from V and 3 bases from J; junction bases left unmatched: 6. The CDR3 spells CASGFGGGRTDTQYF. Written as DNA, the CDR3 is TGTGCTAGTGGTTTTGGGGGAGGGCGTACAGATACGCAGTATTTT.

V and J are TRBV19 and TRBJ1-1, with a possible D match to TRBD1 (5 bases). This CDR3 contains 12 residues. From germline, CDR1 is LNHDA and CDR2 SQIVND (reference sequence). The chain's CDR3 is CASRGGGTEAFF. The CDR3 DNA follows: TGTGCTTCTCGGGGGGGAGGCACTGAAGCTTTCTTT.

This chain joins TRBV15 and TRBJ2-5; TRBD1 aligns across 7 bases. The CDR3 covers 13 residues. Looked up from germline, CDR1 is LNHNV and CDR2 is YYDKDF (reference sequence). V trimming: 5 bases; J trimming: 5 bases; junction bases outside the gene matches: 5. The CDR3 nucleotides read TGTGCCACCAGCCTGACAGGGACCGAGACCCAGTACTTC. This encodes CATSLTGTETQYF.

The genes are TRBV7-6 and TRBJ1-1; D uncertain. There are 15 residues in the CDR3. Between the trimmed V and J ends, which lost 1 base and 6 bases, there was a span of 15 bases. Per the germline V gene, CDR1 is SGHVS and CDR2 is FNYEAQ. CDR3 coding DNA: TGTGCCAGCAGCTTAGTAAGTACCGTGGGCTCTGAAGCTTTCTTT. Residues: CASSLVSTVGSEAFF.

CDR3 in amino acids: CASSFRVLNSPLHF. For the CDR3, the DNA is TGTGCCAGCAGTTTCCGGGTCCTTAATTCACCCCTCCACTTT. J is TRBJ1-6 and V is TRBV7-2; D remains unclear. Germline CDR1 and CDR2: SGHTA and FQGNSA. The CDR3 loop spans 14 amino acids. Trimming cost V 6 bases and J 6 bases, with 12 bases left between them.

The rearrangement joins TRBV19 to TRBJ1-2; D is perhaps TRBD1 (5 bases). CDR3 size: 16 residues. Germline-derived CDR1 and CDR2 are LNHDA and SQIVND (reference sequence). Trimming pared 2 bases from V and 0 bases from J, leaving 13 bases between. The CDR3: CASSIPRGRANYGYTF. The CDR3 bases are TGTGCCAGTAGTATACCTAGGGGAAGAGCTAACTATGGCTACACCTTC.

This chain links TRBV28 with TRBJ1-6; 9 bases are shared with TRBD1. V was pared by 1 base and J by 6 bases, with 1 base of the junction left unmatched. The CDR3 has 15 residues. The germline V gene encodes CDR1 MDHEN and CDR2 SYDVKM. The CDR3 loop is CASSLSGQGNSPLHF. Here the CDR3 DNA reads TGTGCCAGCAGTTTATCGGGACAGGGTAATTCACCCCTCCACTTT.

The gene calls are TRBV29-1 and TRBJ1-3; 10 positions agree with TRBD1. Germline values: CDR1 SQVTM, CDR2 ANQGSEA. With V trimmed by 6 bases and J by 0 bases, 5 bases remained unmatched. CDR3 length equals 15 residues. Written as DNA, the CDR3 is TGCAGCGTCGGGACAGGGGAATTCTCTGGAAACACCATATATTTT. Translated: CSVGTGEFSGNTIYF.

The count of this clone is one. This sequence joins TRBV6-6 and TRBJ1-3, with TRBD1 matching over 7 bases. V was pared by 4 bases and J by 0 bases, with 3 bases of the junction left unmatched. Germline V gene data show CDR1 as MNHNY and CDR2 as SVGAGI (reference sequence). The CDR3 loop spans 15 amino acids. The CDR3 sequence is CASSLDRSSGNTIYF. In nucleotides, the CDR3 is TGTGCCAGCAGTTTGGACAGGTCCTCTGGAAACACCATATATTTT.

The gene calls are TRBV28 and TRBJ1-4; possible D gene TRBD1, 5 bases. Trimming cost V 4 bases and J 4 bases, with 13 bases left between them. This CDR3 region has 15 residues. Germline CDR1 reads MDHEN; CDR2 reads SYDVKM. This CDR3 reads CASSWAGRGNEKLFF. In nucleotides, the CDR3 is TGTGCCAGCAGTTGGGCGGGGCGTGGTAATGAAAAACTGTTTTTT.

This rearrangement joins TRBV28 to TRBJ1-5, with D unresolved. The ends were cut back, 3 bases at V and 7 bases at J, with 10 bases in the middle. This CDR3 has 13 residues. Germline CDR1 reads MDHEN; CDR2 reads SYDVKM. The CDR3 region is CASSFLLGQPQHF. CDR3 sequence (DNA): TGTGCCAGCAGTTTCCTACTAGGGCAGCCCCAGCATTTT.

The chain has TRBV5-1 and TRBJ1-1; 7 bases are shared with TRBD1. V trimming: 3 bases; J trimming: 0 bases; junction bases outside the gene matches: 11. CDR1 SGHRS and CDR2 YFSETQ come from the germline V gene. The CDR3 spans 17 residues. CDR3 bases: TGCGCCAGCAGCTCAAAGGCGGACAGGAGAATGAACACTGAAGCTTTCTTT. This sequence encodes CASSSKADRRMNTEAFF.

The chain combines TRBV2 with TRBJ2-2; TRBD1 matches 7 bases. Germline loops: CDR1 SNHLY, CDR2 FYNNEI. Trimming at V came to 6 bases and at J to 6 bases, leaving 4 bases not matched to a gene. This CDR3 region has 13 residues. The CDR3 region has the DNA TGTGCCAGCAGGAACAGGGGATCCGGGGAGCTGTTTTTT. Residues: CASRNRGSGELFF. The full variable domain, with the rest looked up from reference TRBV2 and TRBJ2-2, is EPEVTQTPSHQVTQMGQEVILRCVPISNHLYFYWYRQILGQKVEFLVSFYNNEISEKSEIFDDQFSVERPDGSNFTLKIRSTKLEDSAMYFCASRNRGSGELFFGEGSRLTVL.